The entry below gives a single T cell receptor beta chain sequence along with its context. Its cognate antigen is unknown. These data are taken from a study of radiotherapy plus CTLA-4 blockade in lung cancer. Across the whole study: Objective responses occurred in roughly 20% of patients; around 30% had disease control.

The study treated chemo-refractory metastatic non-small-cell lung cancer patients with focal radiation plus ipilimumab CTLA-4 blockade. Findings and caveats of the study: Among reported predictors of response, early blood T cell clone dynamics with interferon-beta performed best. TCR clones from tumors expanded in blood after radiotherapy plus ipilimumab.

Assay used: immunoSEQ multiplex PCR; TCRdb lists only in-frame clones, some missing. The table lists around 86,000 clones, 75% to 90% of them singletons, with 0.75% to 0.85% in the top ten. This TCR derives from a human donor with non-small cell lung cancer who had stable disease on radiotherapy plus ipilimumab. The material was peripheral blood, obtained from a patient treated with radiotherapy plus ipilimumab.

The CDR3: CASSPTRTGNYEQYF. The CDR3 DNA follows: TGTGCCAGCAGCCCAACCCGGACAGGGAACTACGAGCAGTACTTC. V usage is TRBV7-3 and J usage is TRBJ2-7; TRBD1 matches 8 bases. J lost 3 bases, V lost 5 bases, and 9 bases had no gene match. Per germline, CDR1 SGHTA and CDR2 FQGTGA. The CDR3 covers 15 residues.